This T cell receptor beta chain was documented in a study of identical twins. This clonotype occurred a few times. The antigen is unknown. Template switching created a universal primer site, and the cDNA included unique molecular identifiers. TCRdb used MiXCR to reprocess the 5' RACE reads, holding one entry per CDR3 protein. The sample includes 400,000 to 600,000 distinct CDR3 sequences, about a fifth seen only once; the top ten take around 0.48%. Notes on the study in general: Within monozygotic twins, out-of-frame TCR alpha sharing was underestimated by the models. Conclusions were drawn cross-sectionally by statistical analysis, without following the same donors. Twins shared beta out-of-frame sequences in excess, but this excess was weaker.

There are 13 residues in the CDR3. CDR1 SQVTM and CDR2 ANQGSEA come from the germline V gene. The J segment lost 2 bases and the V segment lost 4 bases, leaving 4 bases of the junction unmatched. This sample also appeared in a second study, on yellow fever vaccine responses in identical twins.

The sequence was obtained from a woman aged 18-30 years in good health. The sample taken for sequencing was CD4+ T cells sorted from blood. V usage is TRBV29-1 and J usage is TRBJ1-2; TRBD1 aligns across 7 bases. The CDR3 spells CSVGGQANYGYTF. The CDR3 region has the DNA TGCAGCGTTGGCGGACAGGCCAACTATGGCTACACCTTC. Looking up the rest from reference TRBV29-1 and TRBJ1-2 gives the full variable domain: SAVISQKPSRDICQRGTSLTIQCQVDSQVTMMFWYRQQPGQSLTLIATANQGSEATYESGFVIDKFPISRPNLTFSTLTVSNMSPEDSSIYLCSVGGQANYGYTFGSGTRLTVV.